Listed below are T cell receptor beta chains from one sample, sequenced in a study of control samples from healthy donors and cancer patients. Sequencing used immunoSEQ multiplex PCR; TCRdb keeps in-frame clones, though not all of them. This sample has about 120,000 clones, with 75% to 90% found just once. Sequencing was carried out using PBMCs. The receptors come from a woman in her 50s with colorectal cancer. The CDR3 runs from the conserved cysteine through the conserved F or W. The order of the fields is V gene, D gene, clone size, J gene, CDR3 DNA, CDR3 protein. The D gene is left open where the match is weak. Expanded clones are given a class, and other clones once, few, many or no size at all.

TRBV2,TRBD1,-,TRBJ1-5,TGTGCCAGCAGTGAAAGGTGGCAGGGGGCTAATCAGCCCCAGCATTTT,CASSERWQGANQPQHF
TRBV7-6,-,-,TRBJ2-1,TGTGCCAGCAGCTTACACCCAGGGGCGGAGGGCAATGAGCAGTTCTTC,CASSLHPGAEGNEQFF
TRBV15,TRBD2,-,TRBJ2-3,TGTGCCACCAGCAAAGCAAGGGGCTTTAGCGGGAGGGGGACAGATACGCAGTATTTT,CATSKARGFSGRGTDTQYF
TRBV15,TRBD1,-,TRBJ1-3,TGTGCCACCAGCACTGACGGACAGGGAGGAAACACCATATATTTT,CATSTDGQGGNTIYF
TRBV19,-,once,TRBJ1-1,TGTGCCAGTAGTATCCCCAGTAGGGACACTGAAGCTTTCTTT,CASSIPSRDTEAFF
TRBV5-1,TRBD2,-,TRBJ2-4,TGCGCCAGCAGCTTGGATCTAGCGGGAGGGCCGAGGGACATTCAGTACTTC,CASSLDLAGGPRDIQYF
TRBV5-4,TRBD2,-,TRBJ2-3,TGTGCCAGCAGCCCCCGGGAGGTGAGCACAGATACGCAGTATTTT,CASSPREVSTDTQYF
TRBV13,-,once,TRBJ2-5,TGTGCCAGCAGCGCCTTTAGCTCCTTGGAAGAGACCCAGTACTTC,CASSAFSSLEETQYF
TRBV10-2,TRBD1,-,TRBJ2-7,TGCGCCAGCAGTTTTAACGGACAGGGGGCATACGAGCAGTACTTC,CASSFNGQGAYEQYF
TRBV7-9,-,-,TRBJ1-1,TGTGCCAGCAGCTTATTGGGGACCTTAGCTTTCTTT,CASSLLGTLAFF
TRBV7-3,TRBD1,-,TRBJ2-6,TGTGCCAGCAGCTCACAGGGGACTGGGGCCAACGTCCTGACTTTC,CASSSQGTGANVLTF
TRBV27,TRBD2,-,TRBJ2-2,TGTGCCAGCAGTCCAGCGGGAGGGCCCTCCGGGGAGCTGTTTTTT,CASSPAGGPSGELFF
TRBV7-3,-,-,TRBJ2-1,TGTGCCAGCAGCTTATCGTCTAGTGGGACCCGGATCAATGAGCAGTTCTTC,CASSLSSSGTRINEQFF
TRBV27,-,-,TRBJ2-2,TGTGCCAGCTCCACAGGTGACGGGGAGCTGTTTTTT,CASSTGDGELFF
TRBV4-1,-,-,TRBJ2-7,TGCGCCAGCAGCCAAGCCCCGGAGGTCTACGAGCAGTACTTC,CASSQAPEVYEQYF
TRBV19,TRBD2,-,TRBJ2-5,TGTGCCAGTAGTAATAGCGGGGTAGAGACCCAGTACTTC,CASSNSGVETQYF
TRBV19,-,few,TRBJ1-5,TGTGCCAGTAGTATGGGGCGGTGGGATAGCAATCAGCCCCAGCATTTT,CASSMGRWDSNQPQHF
TRBV5-1,-,-,TRBJ1-1,TGCGCCAGCAGCTCGAGACAAAACATGAACACTGAAGCTTTCTTT,CASSSRQNMNTEAFF
TRBV27,-,-,TRBJ1-2,TGTGCCAGCAGTAACTCCGGGGACTATGGCTACACCTTC,CASSNSGDYGYTF
TRBV6-2/TRBV6-3,TRBD1,-,TRBJ1-2,TGTGCCAGCAGTCAGGGCCCCGGGACAGACTATGGCTACACCTTC,CASSQGPGTDYGYTF
TRBV19,-,-,TRBJ1-5,TGTGCCAGTAGTATCCTCTCTGGACAGACGAGCAATCAGCCCCAGCATTTT,CASSILSGQTSNQPQHF
TRBV6-5,-,-,TRBJ2-5,TGTGCCAGCAGCCCACTTGGAGGAGAGACCCAGTACTTC,CASSPLGGETQYF
TRBV2,TRBD1,-,TRBJ1-5,TGTGCCAGCAGCCAGGACAGGCTCGTCTATCAGCCCCAGCATTTT,CASSQDRLVYQPQHF
TRBV19,TRBD1,-,TRBJ1-5,TGTGCCAGTAGACTACAGGGGAATAGCAATCAGCCCCAGCATTTT,CASRLQGNSNQPQHF
TRBV6-1,-,-,TRBJ2-7,TGTGCCAGCAGTTCTAGCCCGCCCTACGAGCAGTACTTC,CASSSSPPYEQYF
TRBV10-3,-,-,TRBJ2-1,TGTGCCATCAGTGCGGACCAGGGAGGCAATGAGCAGTTCTTC,CAISADQGGNEQFF
TRBV9,-,-,TRBJ2-7,TGTGCCAGCAGCGTCGGGAGCGGAACCTACGAGCAGTACTTC,CASSVGSGTYEQYF